Below are 19 T cell receptor beta chains sequenced from a single sample in a study of control samples from healthy donors and cancer patients. TCRdb keeps only in-frame clones here, not all; method: immunoSEQ multiplex PCR. The data hold about 13,000 clones, with roughly three quarters observed a single time. The sequencing input was formalin-fixed, paraffin-embedded tissue. The source is a male donor with melanoma.

J is TRBJ2-5 and V is TRBV2; tentative D call: TRBD1 (8 bases). In germline, CDR1 is SNHLY, CDR2 FYNNEI. Between the trimmed V and J ends, which lost 4 bases and 4 bases, there was a span of 22 bases. The CDR3 has 17 amino acids. CDR3 in amino acids: CASSAARGRGTTETQYF. CDR3 sequence (DNA): TGTGCCAGCAGTGCCGCCAGGGGGCGGGGGACCACAGAGACCCAGTACTTC.

The chain recombines TRBV28 with TRBJ2-2; 13 bases fit TRBD2. V lost 5 bases and J lost 7; bases outside the gene matches: 7. The CDR3 consists of 16 residues. Germline V gene lookup returns CDR1 MDHEN and CDR2 SYDVKM. CDR3: CASSGGTSGAYGELFF. The CDR3 DNA follows: TGTGCCAGCAGTGGCGGGACTAGCGGGGCGTACGGGGAGCTGTTTTTT. Together with reference TRBV28 and TRBJ2-2, the CDR3 gives the full variable domain: DVKVTQSSRYLVKRTGEKVFLECVQDMDHENMFWYRQDPGLGLRLIYFSYDVKMKEKGDIPEGYSVSREKKERFSLILESASTNQTSMYLCASSGGTSGAYGELFFGEGSRLTVL.

The chain has TRBV3-1 (or the pseudogene TRBV3-2) and TRBJ2-3, with 8 bases identical to TRBD2. This CDR3 spans 14 amino acids. Germline V gene data show CDR1 as LGHDT and CDR2 as YNNKEL (reference sequence). V trimming: 4 bases; J trimming: 8 bases; junction bases outside the gene matches: 8. CDR3 loop: CASSRTSGGGTQYF. DNA of the CDR3: TGTGCCAGCAGCCGGACGAGCGGGGGTGGTACGCAGTATTTT.

This chain uses TRBV19 with TRBJ2-3; TRBD2 matches 10 bases. The CDR3 runs to 18 residues. V was clipped by 3 bases and J by 1 base; unmatched bases: 10. In germline, CDR1 is LNHDA, CDR2 SQIVND (reference sequence). The CDR3 DNA reads TGTGCCAGTAGTATTTATGTGAGGACTAGCGGTCGCACAGATACGCAGTATTTT. It translates to CASSIYVRTSGRTDTQYF.

The V call is TRBV24-1, the J call TRBJ1-2; 10 bases line up with TRBD1. The CDR3 runs 15 residues. Germline loops: CDR1 KGHDR, CDR2 SFDVKD. Unmatched junction bases numbered 11, after V lost 10 bases and J lost 4 bases. The CDR3 is CATTGPGTGVYGYTF. The CDR3 DNA reads as TGTGCCACTACAGGGCCCGGGACAGGGGTCTATGGCTACACCTTC.

This clone was observed a few times. The chain recombines TRBV7-2 with TRBJ2-7; D gene ambiguous. Germline V lookup: CDR1 SGHTA, CDR2 FQGNSA. The CDR3 is 11 amino acids. Trimming left V 5 bases short and J 0 bases short, with 2 bases between. CDR3 nucleotides: TGTGCCAGCAGCCGCTCCTACGAGCAGTACTTC. Its translation: CASSRSYEQYF. The whole variable domain, filled in from reference TRBV7-2 and TRBJ2-7, reads GAGVSQSPSNKVTEKGKDVELRCDPISGHTALYWYRQSLGQGLEFLIYFQGNSAPDKSGLPSDRFSAERTGGSVSTLTIQRTQQEDSAVYLCASSRSYEQYFGPGTRLTVT.

The chain combines TRBV7-9 with TRBJ2-4; TRBD1 matches 7 bases. Germline CDR1 and CDR2: SEHNR and FQNEAQ (reference sequence). There are 15 residues in the CDR3. V was clipped by 0 bases and J by 8 bases; unmatched bases: 7. CDR3 in amino acids: CASSLALGGAYIQYF. The CDR3 nucleotides are TGTGCCAGCAGCTTAGCCCTAGGGGGCGCTTACATTCAGTACTTC.

The chain recombines TRBV12-5 with TRBJ1-1; D may be TRBD1 (5 bases). Trimming removed 1 base from V and 4 bases from J, with 7 bases in between. This CDR3 contains 13 residues. In germline, CDR1 is LGHNT, CDR2 FRNRAP. The CDR3 here is CASGLAGGTEAFF. CDR3 nucleotides: TGTGCTAGTGGTTTGGCCGGGGGCACTGAAGCTTTCTTT.

This clone was seen just once. The rearrangement links TRBV19 to TRBJ2-5; weak D call: TRBD2 (5 bases). V was trimmed by 7 bases and J by 5 bases, leaving 14 bases between them. Germline CDR1 LNHDA, CDR2 SQIVND (reference sequence). This CDR3 is built from 13 residues. This CDR3 reads CASTSGGLETQYF. CDR3 DNA sequence: TGTGCCAGTACCTCGGGCGGGCTGGAGACCCAGTACTTC.

V and J are TRBV4-2 and TRBJ1-3; 11 nucleotides align to TRBD1. After removal of 1 base from V and 0 bases from J, the junction contained 2 bases not matched to a gene. CDR1 and CDR2 from the germline V gene are LGHNA and YNFKEQ. The length of the CDR3 is 17 residues. This chain's CDR3 is CASSQGGTGGSGNTIYF. The CDR3 bases are TGTGCCAGCAGCCAAGGCGGGACAGGGGGCTCTGGAAACACCATATATTTT.

The rearrangement joins TRBV6-2 or TRBV6-3 to TRBJ1-2; D is uncertain. Germline V CDR1 and CDR2: MNHEY, SVGEGT. The CDR3 loop spans 14 amino acids. Trimming took 2 bases from V and 4 from J, leaving 11 bases between them. The CDR3 DNA reads as TGTGCCAGCAGTTACGATACGTCCTTCTATGGCTACACCTTC. It translates to CASSYDTSFYGYTF.

The rearrangement links TRBV14 to TRBJ2-3; maybe TRBD1 (6 bases). Trimming shortened V by 6 bases and J by 4 bases, and 23 bases separated the two germline ends. In germline, CDR1 is SGHDN, CDR2 FVKESK. This CDR3 has 17 amino acids. Written as DNA, the CDR3 is TGTGCCAGCAGTCATCTAAGAACAGGGTTGGGGGCAGATACGCAGTATTTT. Its translation: CASSHLRTGLGADTQYF. The full variable domain, rest sourced from reference TRBV14 and TRBJ2-3, is EAGVTQFPSHSVIEKGQTVTLRCDPISGHDNLYWYRRVMGKEIKFLLHFVKESKQDESGMPNNRFLAERTGGTYSTLKVQPAELEDSGVYFCASSHLRTGLGADTQYFGPGTRLTVL.

The CDR3 reads CASSLSLDRGETQYF. The CDR3, as DNA: TGCGCCAGCAGTTTGTCACTCGACAGGGGAGAGACCCAGTACTTC. The chain couples TRBV5-1 to TRBJ2-5, with 8 bases that match TRBD1. The CDR3 covers 15 residues. Per germline, CDR1 SGHRS and CDR2 YFSETQ. Trimming removed 5 bases from V and 4 bases from J; junction bases left unmatched: 10.

This chain connects TRBV6-1 to TRBJ2-7, with D possibly matching TRBD2 (5 bases). The length of the CDR3 is 12 residues. Germline V gene lookup returns CDR1 MNHNS and CDR2 SASEGT. The ends were cut back, 3 bases at V and 11 bases at J, with 14 bases in the middle. CDR3 sequence: CASSEGQTTKYF. CDR3 coding DNA: TGTGCCAGCAGTGAGGGTCAGACTACCAAGTACTTC.

V is TRBV5-1 and J is TRBJ2-5; weak D call: TRBD2 (7 bases). The germline V gene has CDR1 SGHRS and CDR2 YFSETQ. CDR3 length: 13 amino acids. V dropped 0 bases and J dropped 9 bases, with 12 bases sitting between them. The CDR3, as DNA: TGCGCCAGCAGCTTGGATGCGGGGGCGGCCCAGTACTTC. Residues: CASSLDAGAAQYF.

This clone showed up just once. The CDR3: CASSLQPGIGETQYF. The DNA for the CDR3 is TGTGCCAGCAGTCTTCAACCGGGGATCGGGGAGACCCAGTACTTC. The chain recombines TRBV6-5 with TRBJ2-5; D perhaps matches TRBD2 (5 bases). Germline loops: CDR1 MNHEY, CDR2 SVGAGI. The CDR3 has 15 amino acids. The germline V and J ends were trimmed by 5 bases and 5 bases, with 18 bases remaining between them.

The chain is built from TRBV7-2 and TRBJ2-2; D is uncertain. The CDR3 loop spans 13 amino acids. The V gene's germline CDR1 is SGHTA and CDR2 FQGNSA. Trimming took off 5 bases at V and 8 bases at J, with 12 bases between the two ends. The CDR3 coding sequence is TGTGCCAGCAGCGCCCTCCCGAGTGGGGAGCTGTTTTTT. This encodes CASSALPSGELFF.

This clone was seen just once. The chain has TRBV5-1 and TRBJ1-1; 7 nucleotides match TRBD1. This CDR3 has 14 residues. In germline, CDR1 is SGHRS, CDR2 YFSETQ. V was pared by 4 bases and J by 1 base, with 4 bases of the junction left unmatched. The CDR3: CASSQGTANTEAFF. CDR3 bases: TGCGCCAGCAGCCAAGGGACAGCGAACACTGAAGCTTTCTTT.

This clone appeared a few times. The rearrangement uses TRBV5-1 and TRBJ1-4; TRBD1 might be the D (6 bases). Germline values: CDR1 SGHRS, CDR2 YFSETQ. The V end was cut by 1 base, the J end by 8 bases, with 15 bases between. CDR3 length equals 15 residues. CDR3 sequence reads: CASSLYRAWGEKLFF. CDR3 in DNA: TGCGCCAGCAGCTTGTACAGGGCCTGGGGGGAAAAACTGTTTTTT.